This entry describes one T cell receptor (beta chain). Its antigen is as yet unknown. V was pared by 8 bases and J by 4 bases, with 5 bases of the junction left unmatched. Germline assignment: CDR1 ENHRY and CDR2 SYGVKD. CDR3 length: 13 amino acids. The primer mix had 60 Vbeta and 13 Jbeta primers. Using immunoSEQ multiplex PCR, the repertoire was profiled, and TCRdb retains in-frame clones only, with some absent. The data contain about 110,000 clones, 76% of them singletons. This sample is part of a study of cytomegalovirus exposure and HLA in healthy donors. General study points: Researchers reported in a later analysis that a missense DCLRE1C variant was tied to TCR beta V- and J-gene trimming.

The sequence derives from a man aged 30 to 45 in good health and CMV-seropositive. The material sequenced was PBMCs. V is TRBV10-3 and J is TRBJ2-7; 10 bases are shared with TRBD1. The CDR3 bases are TGTGCCATCTCCGGGACAGGGGTGTACGAGCAGTACTTC. As protein: CAISGTGVYEQYF.